These 16 T cell receptor beta chains share one sample of origin, sequenced in a study of OX40 agonist ivuxolimab in advanced cancers. The assay was immunoSEQ multiplex PCR, and TCRdb's table has in-frame clones only and misses some. The profile shows tens of thousands of clones, 65% to 90% of them singletons. This specimen was CD4+ or CD8+ T cells sorted from blood, taken in a trial of the OX40 agonist ivuxolimab. The receptors stem from an adult with an advanced solid tumor such as melanoma, head and neck, liver or kidney cancer.

This clone was seen only once. CDR3 bases: TGTGCCAGCAGCGTTGGAGGGGGAAATGGCTACACCTTC. This translates into CASSVGGGNGYTF. The V gene is TRBV9, the J gene TRBJ1-2; possibly TRBD1 for D (6 bases). Trimming shortened V by 2 bases and J by 6 bases, and 11 bases separated the two germline ends. This CDR3 spans 13 amino acids. The germline gives CDR1 SGDLS, CDR2 YYNGEE.

This chain joins TRBV10-3 and TRBJ2-1; the D gene is possibly TRBD2 (5 bases). Germline values: CDR1 ENHRY, CDR2 SYGVKD. The CDR3 is 13 residues long. Trimming took 7 bases from V and 7 from J, leaving 14 bases between them. This CDR3 reads CAITEGMVNEQFF. For the CDR3, the DNA is TGTGCCATCACCGAGGGAATGGTAAATGAGCAGTTCTTC.

This chain uses TRBV2 with TRBJ2-5; 8 bases align to TRBD2. The CDR3 is made up of 15 amino acids. Germline lookup yields CDR1 SNHLY and CDR2 FYNNEI. V gave up 5 bases and J gave up 4 bases; unmatched junction bases: 9. CDR3 sequence reads: CASSPGTRTGETQYF. Here the CDR3 DNA reads TGTGCCAGCAGTCCCGGGACTAGGACGGGAGAGACCCAGTACTTC.

The gene calls are TRBV5-4 and TRBJ2-5, with TRBD1 matching over 10 bases. The CDR3 has 15 amino acids. CDR1 is SGHNT and CDR2 is YYREEE in the germline V gene (reference sequence). V gave up 0 bases and J gave up 4 bases; unmatched junction bases: 3. The CDR3 protein is CASSLVGTGVETQYF. The CDR3 bases are TGTGCCAGCAGCTTGGTAGGGACAGGGGTAGAGACCCAGTACTTC.

The V and J genes are TRBV29-1 and TRBJ1-1; D is uncertain. The CDR3 runs to 10 residues. V was pared by 7 bases and J by 0 bases, with 3 bases between. Germline V gene lookup returns CDR1 SQVTM and CDR2 ANQGSEA. In DNA, the CDR3 is TGCAGCGCTTTGAACACTGAAGCTTTCTTT. Its protein is CSALNTEAFF.

The chain couples TRBV6-1 to TRBJ1-4, with D perhaps TRBD1 (5 bases). Looked up from germline, CDR1 is MNHNS and CDR2 is SASEGT. V was trimmed by 6 bases and J by 7 bases, leaving 15 bases between them. The CDR3 totals 14 residues. This chain's CDR3 is CASREGGTREKLFF. CDR3 sequence (DNA): TGTGCCAGCAGGGAGGGAGGGACGCGTGAAAAACTGTTTTTT.

The V gene is TRBV7-2, the J gene TRBJ1-2, with no clear D. V shed 5 bases and J shed 10 bases, with 11 bases lying between them. The CDR3 spans 11 residues. From germline, CDR1 is SGHTA and CDR2 FQGNSA. The CDR3 nucleotides are TGTGCCAGCAGCCAATGGCAGGCCTACACCTTC. Protein sequence: CASSQWQAYTF.

The chain links TRBV10-3 to TRBJ1-3; no reliable D call. The germline V gene encodes CDR1 ENHRY and CDR2 SYGVKD. With 2 bases removed from V and 1 base from J, the gap between germline ends came to 9 bases. The CDR3 is 15 amino acids. The CDR3 DNA follows: TGTGCCATCAGTGAGGGGCCTCTATCTGGAAACACCATATATTTT. This sequence encodes CAISEGPLSGNTIYF.

The chain combines TRBV7-8 with TRBJ1-2; no clear D. Germline V gene data show CDR1 as SGHVS and CDR2 as FQNEAQ. V dropped 1 base and J dropped 8 bases, with 11 bases sitting between them. CDR3 size: 13 residues. DNA of the CDR3: TGTGCCAGCAGCTTAGACCTTCGAAGAGGCTACACCTTC. This gives the protein CASSLDLRRGYTF.

The chain has TRBV5-1 and TRBJ1-1; D not certain. Germline V gene sequence: CDR1 SGHRS, CDR2 YFSETQ. Trimming removed 4 bases at V and 1 base at J, with 8 bases between. The CDR3 runs to 13 residues. The CDR3 here is CASSSNTNTEAFF. The CDR3 nucleotides read TGCGCCAGCAGCAGTAATACGAACACTGAAGCTTTCTTT.

This clone was detected only once. The chain employs TRBV5-8 and TRBJ2-1; tentative D call: TRBD1 (6 bases). The CDR3 covers 17 residues. The germline CDR1 and CDR2 sequences are SGHTS and YDEGEE. Trimming removed 1 base at V and 2 bases at J, with 16 bases between. The CDR3 DNA is TGTGCCAGCAGCTTGAGTCTTTGGCAGGGGACCTACAATGAGCAGTTCTTC. Translating it yields CASSLSLWQGTYNEQFF.

The chain has TRBV29-1 and TRBJ2-7; 9 bases are shared with TRBD1. Germline CDR1 reads SQVTM; CDR2 reads ANQGSEA. Losses at the gene ends were 3 bases for V and 7 bases for J; bases not matched to a gene: 10. The CDR3 runs 14 residues. CDR3 DNA: TGCAGCGTTGACCAAACCGGGACAGGGAAGGAGCAGTACTTC. As protein: CSVDQTGTGKEQYF.

The chain carries TRBV9 and TRBJ2-6; 9 nucleotides align to TRBD1. Germline loops: CDR1 SGDLS, CDR2 YYNGEE. The CDR3 consists of 18 residues. V shed 2 bases and J 2 bases; nucleotides not matched to a gene: 8. The CDR3 sequence: CASSVNPGQGTGANVLTF. The CDR3 region has the DNA TGTGCCAGCAGCGTTAACCCGGGACAGGGAACTGGGGCCAACGTCCTGACTTTC.

V gene TRBV18 combines with J gene TRBJ2-3; possible D gene TRBD1, 6 bases. The CDR3 contains 15 residues. The V and J ends lost 0 bases and 3 bases respectively, with 10 bases between them. Germline values: CDR1 KGHSH, CDR2 LQKENI. As DNA, the CDR3 is TGTGCCAGCTCACCACCACAGGGTTGGACAGATACGCAGTATTTT. It codes for CASSPPQGWTDTQYF.

This clone is a singleton in its sample. This sequence joins TRBV19 and TRBJ2-7; 7 bases align to TRBD1. Unmatched junction bases numbered 7, after V lost 4 bases and J lost 1 base. CDR3 length equals 15 residues. Germline lookup yields CDR1 LNHDA and CDR2 SQIVND (reference sequence). This CDR3 reads CASSTPRDRSYEQYF. CDR3 coding DNA: TGTGCCAGTAGTACCCCCCGGGACAGATCCTACGAGCAGTACTTC.

V usage is TRBV7-2 and J usage is TRBJ1-1, with a tentative D call TRBD1 (5 bases). V was cut by 1 base and J by 6 bases, with 12 bases left in between. The CDR3 covers 14 residues. The germline V gene encodes CDR1 SGHTA and CDR2 FQGNSA. This CDR3 is CASSLEAGRAEAFF. The CDR3 DNA reads as TGTGCCAGCAGCTTAGAAGCTGGCAGGGCTGAAGCTTTCTTT.